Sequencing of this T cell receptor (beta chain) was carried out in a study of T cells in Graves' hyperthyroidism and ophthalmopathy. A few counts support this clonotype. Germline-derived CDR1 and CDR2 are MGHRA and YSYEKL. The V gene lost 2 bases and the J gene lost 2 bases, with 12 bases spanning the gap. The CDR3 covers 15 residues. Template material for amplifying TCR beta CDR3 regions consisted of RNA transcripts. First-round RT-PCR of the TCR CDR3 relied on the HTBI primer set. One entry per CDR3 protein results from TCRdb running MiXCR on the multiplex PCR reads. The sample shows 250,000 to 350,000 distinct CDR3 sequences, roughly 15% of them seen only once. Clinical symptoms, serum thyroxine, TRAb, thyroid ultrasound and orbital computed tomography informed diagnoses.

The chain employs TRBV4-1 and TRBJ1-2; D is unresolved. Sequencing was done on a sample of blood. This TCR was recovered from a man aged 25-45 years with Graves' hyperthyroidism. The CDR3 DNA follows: TGCGCCAGCAGCCAACCAAGCAGTCCGAACTATGGCTACACCTTC. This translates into CASSQPSSPNYGYTF.